This T cell receptor beta chain is from a study of OX40 agonist ivuxolimab in advanced cancers. Turning to the study itself: In three patients, partial responses were observed, one with hepatocellular carcinoma and two with cutaneous melanoma.

Sequencing used immunoSEQ multiplex PCR; TCRdb keeps in-frame clones, though not all of them. Altogether approximately 76,000 clones are present, 92% being singletons, with the ten largest covering 10%. The CDR3 contains 14 residues. Germline loops: CDR1 SEHNR, CDR2 FQNEAQ (reference sequence). V was clipped by 5 bases and J by 0 bases, with 7 bases between them. The sequence was obtained from an adult with an advanced solid tumor such as melanoma, head and neck, liver or kidney cancer. The rearrangement joins TRBV7-9 to TRBJ1-4; the D is unclear. The material sequenced was CD4+ or CD8+ T cells sorted from blood, taken in a trial of the OX40 agonist ivuxolimab. The CDR3 spells CASSQTATNEKLFF. The CDR3 DNA is TGTGCCAGCAGCCAAACTGCAACTAATGAAAAACTGTTTTTT.